A selection of T cell receptor beta chains follows, all from one sample in a study of monozygotic twins with inflammatory bowel disease. TCRdb reworked the 5' RACE reads into one entry per CDR3 protein, no DNA. The specimen's table records nearly 450,000 distinct CDR3 sequences. Material: blood. The receptors were sampled from a human donor with ulcerative colitis or Crohn's disease, or a healthy co-twin of an affected twin (not recorded which). Both conserved end residues are part of each CDR3.

TRBJ2-3	TRBV6-5	CASSYSWSGGWSDTQYF
TRBJ1-2	TRBV3-1	CASSQLTGESGYTF
TRBJ2-2	TRBV3-1	CASSHFGQGGGELFF
TRBJ2-2	TRBV6-1	CASSLDSSNTGELFF
TRBJ2-7	TRBV6-5	CASGGRYEQYF
TRBJ1-2	TRBV7-6	CASSLATTYGYTF
TRBJ1-6	TRBV6-5	CASSNRDGYNSPLHF
TRBJ1-1	TRBV20-1	CSASPGRGRDTEAFF
TRBJ2-5	TRBV7-2	CASSLVSTLGETQYF
TRBJ1-5	TRBV20-1	CSARGVQGASNQPQHF
TRBJ2-4	TRBV6-1	CASSAEELAKNIQYF
TRBJ2-7	TRBV4-1	CASSQGQMGAYEQYF
TRBJ2-1	TRBV20-1	CSARELGPYNEQFF
TRBJ2-1	TRBV6-6	CASSFDSSYNEQFF
TRBJ1-2	TRBV6-5	CASSYSGFRQGAGGYTF
TRBJ2-3	TRBV5-1	CASSFGNQRKGIRTDTQYF
TRBJ2-3	TRBV20-1	CSARPYGTASTDTQYF
TRBJ2-2	TRBV4-3	CASSQDLGPRRDTGELFF
TRBJ2-3	TRBV4-3	CASSKEGTGSDTQYF
TRBJ2-7	TRBV5-1	CATSKGPSGKAASYEQYF
TRBJ2-1	TRBV10-3	CATRRDSGSSYNEQFF
TRBJ2-7	TRBV20-1	CSASGLADEQYF
TRBJ1-1	TRBV11-2	CASTRGTPNTEAFF
TRBJ2-1	TRBV5-1	CASSLTPGQVNEQFF
TRBJ2-5	TRBV12-3/TRBV12-4	CASSRCPGQGRETQYF
TRBJ2-1	TRBV10-3	CAISEGSYNEQFF
TRBJ2-2	TRBV12-3/TRBV12-4	CASSAPWAGELFF
TRBJ2-1	TRBV2	CASPGGDREGNEQFF
TRBJ1-3	TRBV5-4	CASSLNQGGNTIYF
TRBJ2-1	TRBV30	CAWRGFYNEQFF
TRBJ1-2	TRBV5-6	CASSSGTQRQTGGYTF
TRBJ2-3	TRBV7-9	CASSLVSHQADTQYF
TRBJ2-5	TRBV6-1	CASNEAGPWETQYF
TRBJ1-1	TRBV18	CASSLRGDSEAFF
TRBJ1-5	TRBV6-1	CASSERAGYSNQPQHF
TRBJ1-2	TRBV7-2	CASSPRQGANYGYTF
TRBJ2-7	TRBV7-9	CASSPPGQPYEQYF
TRBJ2-5	TRBV12-3/TRBV12-4	CASSYDRGRETQYF
TRBJ2-7	TRBV7-2	CASSPSGRGYEQYF
TRBJ2-7	TRBV28	CASSSTGVPSYEQYF
TRBJ2-5	TRBV7-2	CASSLQRGAETQYF
TRBJ2-3	TRBV9	CASSVGATDTQYF
TRBJ2-2	TRBV7-2	CASSSRLAGVGGELFF
TRBJ2-7	TRBV2	CASRGDRVDYEQYF